The sequence of this TCR beta chain was determined in a study of blood T cell repertoires in COVID-19. Study-level background: PBMCs, B-cell-depleted T cells, or T cells provided the cDNA or gDNA that made up the material.

The CDR3 is 14 amino acids. After removal of 7 bases from V and 2 bases from J, the junction contained 5 bases not matched to a gene. Germline-derived CDR1 and CDR2 are SGHRS and YFSETQ. Assay: immunoSEQ multiplex PCR; the TCRdb copy retains only in-frame clones and omits some. The sample records fewer than 300,000 clones, around nine tenths being singletons. In terms of age and location, participants ranged from about 18 to 90 years and lived in 24 US areas. Allocation to cohorts depended on clinical history reported by the participants. What the recovered Cohort 3 donors had was two negative PCRs, clearance, or symptom resolution.

The clonotype comes from a man aged 35 to 55 who had recovered from COVID-19. The rearrangement uses TRBV5-1 and TRBJ2-3; TRBD1 aligns across 9 bases. The source material was PBMCs or T cells enriched from blood (not recorded which). The CDR3 protein is CASLQGALTDTQYF. The CDR3 DNA reads TGCGCCAGCCTACAGGGGGCACTCACAGATACGCAGTATTTT.